This record looks at one TCR beta chain sequence and its context. This clone was seen more than once but under ten times. Its cognate antigen has yet to be identified. Base quality data are lacking; no much larger clone is found one base away. TCR CDR3 regions were amplified from genomic DNA by multiplex PCR using the deep immunoSEQ assay. Extracted genomic DNA from each cell subset was distributed evenly across all wells of several immunoSEQ 96-well plates, and each plate was treated as a replicate. For unsorted PBMC, each replicate PCR was loaded with roughly 0.3 ug genomic DNA, equivalent to roughly 31,000 T cell genomes. Genomic DNA from unsorted PBMC was sequenced over ten immunoSEQ deep assay plates. Purified libraries were quantified with a Qubit 3.0 fluorometer, sized on a Bioanalyzer 2100, and re-quantified with the KAPA Library Quantification kit. A separate single-read 150-cycle Illumina NextSeq 550 flow cell was used to sequence each immunoSEQ 96-well plate. The authors' analysis ran thus. Because only junctional sequences without quality scores were contained in the immunoSEQ output, filtering matching that applied to full-length reads could not be performed. Sequences were annotated with PyIR, a Python wrapper for IgBLAST v1.9, and V/J genes and CDR3 were assigned using IMGT germline references. Reads with weak V/J assignments (E-value above 1e-6), missing CDR3, stop codons, out-of-frame junctions, or ambiguous translated residues were removed. V3J clonotypes were defined as sequences sharing an identical inferred V gene, J gene, and CDR3 amino acid sequence. Percentage overlap between repertoires was computed as shared unique clonotypes divided by the size of the smaller repertoire. Repertoire richness was assessed with RTK rarefaction, the Chao1 estimator, and Recon v2.1 estimates of unobserved clonotypes. In TCRdb, the immuneACCESS table is reduced to in-frame sequences with V and J assigned. These tables do not hold every clone; where another copy was compared, an unresolved V gene accounts for under half, and the others remain unexplained. V, J and clone size reflect that table, while D and trimming were determined from the DNA. This sample lists some 530,000 clones; 70% to 80% were detected once. Together, the top ten hold about 12% of the sample.

Healthy HIV-negative adults with no recently reported acute infections or vaccinations were included as donors. All donors were Caucasian adults living in Nashville, Tennessee, USA. For unsorted samples, tens of millions of PBMCs were counted and genomic DNA was extracted with the QIAamp DNA Blood Mini kit. After blood collection by leukapheresis, PBMCs were isolated using Ficoll-Histopaque density gradient centrifugation and then cryopreserved in the vapor phase of liquid nitrogen. CDR1 KGHSH and CDR2 LQKENI are derived from the germline V gene. The CDR3, cysteine through phenylalanine, is 16 amino acids long. This entry keeps only the CDR3 DNA: 48 bases, framed from base 1. At the junction V is shortened by 3 bases and J by 5 bases, with 17 bases in between. This sample was included in a study of shared clonotypes between healthy human individuals (dated by TCRdb to the early 2020s). At the level of the whole study: The cohort included three men and a couple of women between 18 and 49 years of age. To estimate repertoire size and how much clonotypes are shared between individuals, the study performed deep sequencing of blood TCR repertoires from roughly five healthy adults. Libraries were prepared and TCR repertoires were sequenced by different laboratories using diverse techniques, in order to increase sequencing depth and limit assay-specific biases. Each donor's leukapheresis produced roughly between roughly 0.85 and 9.5 billion PBMCs.

Points the paper makes about the study in general: Only blood was sampled, and tissue TCR repertoires likely differ from those in blood. Pairwise subsampling led to the expectation that sequencing depth would affect the degree of clonotype sharing among donors. The small number of donors limited the genetic and exposure-history diversity represented.

The sequence links TRBV18 to TRBJ2-4, and the D gene may be TRBD1, 5 bases matching. Material: PBMCs. The TCR comes from a woman aged 35 to 49 in good health. Some clones in this sample may be carry-over from other donors' samples. The CDR3 reads CASSPPQRQGENIQYF. At the DNA level, the sequence is TGTGCCAGCTCACCCCCCCAGAGGCAGGGCGAAAACATTCAGTACTTC. The entire variable domain, with the stretches around the CDR3 drawn from the reference TRBV18 and TRBJ2-4 proteins, is NAGVMQNPRHLVRRRGQEARLRCSPMKGHSHVYWYRQLPEEGLKFMVYLQKENIIDESGMPKERFSAEFPKEGPSILRIQQVVRGDSAAYFCASSPPQRQGENIQYFGAGTRLSVL.